The 19 T cell receptor beta chains in this list originate from one sample, sequenced in a study of siplizumab effects on memory and regulatory T cells. Using immunoSEQ multiplex PCR, the repertoire was profiled, and TCRdb retains in-frame clones only, with some absent. The sample holds approximately 110,000 clones, 85% to 95% seen once. Sequenced sample: CD4+ T cells sorted from blood. The receptors were sampled from a human donor in good health.

The gene calls are TRBV10-2 and TRBJ2-3, with 10 bases identical to TRBD2. The CDR3 extends over 16 amino acids. V lost 6 bases and J lost 4; bases outside the gene matches: 10. Germline CDR1 reads WSHSY; CDR2 reads SAAADI. The CDR3 DNA is TGCGCCAGCAGGGCCAGCGGGGGGGCTTTCTCAGATACGCAGTATTTT. Protein: CASRASGGAFSDTQYF.

The chain joins TRBV7-9 to TRBJ2-5; 8 bases are shared with TRBD2. The V gene end was trimmed by 1 base and the J gene end by 6 bases; junction bases not matched to a gene: 7. The CDR3 spans 15 residues. Germline loops: CDR1 SEHNR, CDR2 FQNEAQ (reference sequence). This CDR3 is CASSLGTSLGKTQYF. The CDR3 DNA is TGTGCCAGCAGCTTAGGGACTAGCCTCGGGAAGACCCAGTACTTC.

This clone was recorded only once. This chain joins TRBV5-1 and TRBJ2-7; 8 bases align to TRBD1. The CDR3 length is 12 residues. J lost 5 bases, V lost 5 bases, and 3 bases had no gene match. The germline V gene has CDR1 SGHRS and CDR2 YFSETQ. DNA of the CDR3: TGCGCCAGCAGTTCAGGGGGCCACGAGCAGTACTTC. Encoded protein: CASSSGGHEQYF.

V gene TRBV27 combines with J gene TRBJ1-2; 7 nucleotides line up with TRBD1. Germline CDR1 and CDR2: MNHEY and SMNVEV (reference sequence). CDR3 size: 13 residues. V shed 2 bases and J 8 bases; nucleotides not matched to a gene: 5. CDR3 nucleotides: TGTGCCAGCAGTTTACGACAGGGTGTCGGCTACACCTTC. It yields the protein CASSLRQGVGYTF.

This chain links TRBV5-6 with TRBJ2-7, with TRBD2 matching over 9 bases. The germline V gene encodes CDR1 SGHDT and CDR2 YYEEEE. V gave up 4 bases and J gave up 1 base; unmatched junction bases: 6. This CDR3 contains 15 residues. The CDR3 loop is CASSRGAGGSYEQYF. The CDR3 DNA follows: TGTGCCAGCAGCCGGGGGGCGGGAGGGTCCTACGAGCAGTACTTC.

The rearrangement links TRBV6-1 to TRBJ2-5, with D perhaps TRBD2 (7 bases). Trimming shortened V by 0 bases and J by 5 bases, and 10 bases separated the two germline ends. The CDR3 sequence is 14 residues long. Germline assignment: CDR1 MNHNS and CDR2 SASEGT. The CDR3 reads CASSEAGGRETQYF. CDR3 bases: TGTGCCAGCAGTGAAGCGGGGGGGCGGGAGACCCAGTACTTC.

This sequence joins TRBV7-3 and TRBJ2-1, with 10 bases fitting TRBD2. The CDR3 runs to 17 residues. Germline CDR1 and CDR2: SGHTA and FQGTGA. Germline trimming cut 2 bases from V and 2 bases from J; bases unmatched to any gene: 6. The CDR3: CASSLWGLASAYNEQFF. The DNA of the CDR3 is TGTGCCAGCAGCTTATGGGGACTAGCGAGTGCCTACAATGAGCAGTTCTTC.

The chain has TRBV19 and TRBJ2-3; D call uncertain. Trimming cost V 10 bases and J 2 bases, with 4 bases left between them. Germline V gives CDR1 LNHDA, CDR2 SQIVND (reference sequence). The CDR3 is made up of 10 amino acids. The CDR3 bases are TGTGCCACCTCCACAGATACGCAGTATTTT. Translation gives CATSTDTQYF.

This chain links TRBV11-2 with TRBJ2-3, with D tentatively TRBD1 or TRBD2 (5 bases each). The V gene's germline CDR1 is SGHAT and CDR2 FQNNGV. V shed 0 bases and J shed 1 base, with 5 bases lying between them. CDR3 length: 14 residues. The chain's CDR3 is CASSLEGGTDTQYF. The CDR3 DNA reads as TGTGCCAGCAGCTTAGAGGGGGGCACAGATACGCAGTATTTT. The full variable domain, its missing parts supplied by reference TRBV11-2 and TRBJ2-3, is EAGVAQSPRYKIIEKRQSVAFWCNPISGHATLYWYQQILGQGPKLLIQFQNNGVVDDSQLPKDRFSAERLKGVDSTLKIQPAKLEDSAVYLCASSLEGGTDTQYFGPGTRLTVL.

The V and J genes are TRBV5-8 and TRBJ1-5; D ambiguous. Trimming took off 0 bases at V and 0 bases at J, with 7 bases between the two ends. Germline V gene sequence: CDR1 SGHTS, CDR2 YDEGEE. The length of the CDR3 is 15 residues. In DNA form, the CDR3 reads TGTGCCAGCAGCTTGGCCGGAGATAGCAATCAGCCCCAGCATTTT. The encoded protein is CASSLAGDSNQPQHF.

The chain is built from TRBV11-2 and TRBJ2-2; 7 bases fit TRBD1. V lost 5 bases, J lost 0 bases, and 6 bases stayed unmatched. Per germline, CDR1 SGHAT and CDR2 FQNNGV. The CDR3 has 16 amino acids. The CDR3 nucleotides are TGTGCCAGCAGCCTCTACAGGGGCTCGAACACCGGGGAGCTGTTTTTT. Its translation is CASSLYRGSNTGELFF. The complete variable domain, with remaining parts taken from reference TRBV11-2 and TRBJ2-2, reads EAGVAQSPRYKIIEKRQSVAFWCNPISGHATLYWYQQILGQGPKLLIQFQNNGVVDDSQLPKDRFSAERLKGVDSTLKIQPAKLEDSAVYLCASSLYRGSNTGELFFGEGSRLTVL.

J is TRBJ2-7 and V is TRBV6-6; 8 nucleotides line up with TRBD2. With V trimmed by 6 bases and J by 2 bases, 6 bases remained unmatched. This CDR3 has 14 residues. Germline CDR1 MNHNY, CDR2 SVGAGI (reference sequence). Here the CDR3 reads CASSTVGGAYEQYF. The CDR3 bases are TGTGCCAGCAGCACGGTCGGGGGGGCCTACGAGCAGTACTTC.

The chain has TRBV6-5 and TRBJ1-2; D is unclear. Germline CDR1 and CDR2: MNHEY and SVGAGI. The CDR3 sequence is 14 residues long. Trimming pared 5 bases from V and 6 bases from J, leaving 16 bases between. DNA for the CDR3: TGTGCCAGCAGTCCAGTACGGGATCAACATGGCTACACCTTC. Its translation is CASSPVRDQHGYTF.

This clone was counted once. The chain couples TRBV7-9 to TRBJ1-2; D not certain. V lost 1 base, J lost 1 base, and 4 bases lay in between. The CDR3 totals 13 residues. Germline V lookup: CDR1 SEHNR, CDR2 FQNEAQ (reference sequence). CDR3 amino acids: CASSLGDNYGYTF. Here the CDR3 DNA reads TGTGCCAGCAGCTTAGGTGATAACTATGGCTACACCTTC.

The rearrangement links TRBV2 to TRBJ2-2; weak D call: TRBD2 (5 bases). CDR1 is SNHLY, CDR2 FYNNEI, per germline. V lost 4 bases, J lost 4 bases, and 28 bases lay in between. The CDR3 loop spans 20 amino acids. CDR3 bases: TGTGCCAGCAGTGCCGCCCCCCCGAGCGGACCGCGACGATTCACCGGGGAGCTGTTTTTT. Protein sequence: CASSAAPPSGPRRFTGELFF.

V and J are TRBV18 and TRBJ2-7; 8 nucleotides agree with TRBD2. The V gene's germline CDR1 is KGHSH and CDR2 LQKENI. Germline trimming cut 3 bases from V and 3 bases from J; bases unmatched to any gene: 4. The CDR3 totals 14 residues. The DNA for the CDR3 is TGTGCCAGCTCACCCATCGGGACTAGCTACGAGCAGTACTTC. Translation: CASSPIGTSYEQYF.

This chain uses TRBV7-2 with TRBJ2-1; TRBD2 matches at 10 bases. CDR3 length: 17 residues. The V gene's germline CDR1 is SGHTA and CDR2 FQGNSA. V lost 3 bases and J lost 4; bases outside the gene matches: 9. CDR3 in amino acids: CASSFAGTSAIYNEQFF. The CDR3 DNA sequence: TGTGCCAGCAGCTTTGCCGGGACTAGCGCAATATACAATGAGCAGTTCTTC. The full variable domain, its missing parts supplied by reference TRBV7-2 and TRBJ2-1, is GAGVSQSPSNKVTEKGKDVELRCDPISGHTALYWYRQSLGQGLEFLIYFQGNSAPDKSGLPSDRFSAERTGGSVSTLTIQRTQQEDSAVYLCASSFAGTSAIYNEQFFGPGTRLTVL.

In the case of this clone: Mismatch with germline at one junction end may stem from a read error. The chain has TRBV5-1 and TRBJ2-7; 11 nucleotides match TRBD1. Per germline, CDR1 SGHRS and CDR2 YFSETQ. The CDR3 sequence is 15 residues long. The CDR3 here is CVSSRRTGGQKEQYF. The DNA of the CDR3 is TGCGTCAGCAGCAGGCGGACAGGGGGCCAAAAAGAGCAGTACTTC.

The V and J genes are TRBV6-6 and TRBJ1-5; D unclear. Germline V gene data show CDR1 as MNHNY and CDR2 as SVGAGI (reference sequence). This CDR3 is built from 12 residues. V dropped 8 bases and J dropped 3 bases, with 8 bases sitting between them. CDR3 region: CASANPNQPQHF. DNA for the CDR3: TGTGCCAGCGCGAACCCCAATCAGCCCCAGCATTTT.